The entry below gives a single T cell receptor beta chain sequence along with its context. Repertoires were generated with immunoSEQ multiplex PCR, while TCRdb's copy carries only in-frame clones and drops some. The sample lists 45,000 to 60,000 clones; about four fifths were seen once. The source of the sample is a study of radiotherapy plus CTLA-4 blockade in lung cancer. The CDR3 is 15 residues long. The germline CDR1 and CDR2 sequences are MGHDK and SYGVNS. The junction had 6 bases not matched to a gene; V was cut back by 8 bases and J by 0 bases. The sequences come from peripheral blood, collected from a patient treated with radiotherapy plus ipilimumab. The receptor was derived from a human donor with non-small cell lung cancer who had a complete response to radiotherapy plus ipilimumab. The rearrangement uses TRBV25-1 and TRBJ1-3; 8 bases are shared with TRBD1. The CDR3 DNA sequence: TGTGCCAGCGCCAAACAGGGGGACTCTGGAAACACCATATATTTT. This translates into CASAKQGDSGNTIYF.